Shown below are 30 T cell receptor beta chains from a single sample sequenced in a study of cytomegalovirus exposure and HLA in healthy donors. The study ran its PCR with 60 Vbeta and 13 Jbeta primers. The data were produced by immunoSEQ multiplex PCR, yet TCRdb's version contains in-frame clones alone and is incomplete. The sample has over 150,000 clones, approximately 76% seen once. Sequencing was done on a sample of PBMCs. The receptor set was obtained from a man aged 55 to 70 in good health and CMV-seronegative.

This clone appeared a few times. The chain is built from TRBV27 and TRBJ2-3, with D hard to call. This CDR3 is 12 amino acids long. With 6 bases removed from V and 3 bases from J, the gap between germline ends came to 7 bases. Germline CDR1 MNHEY, CDR2 SMNVEV (reference sequence). The CDR3 protein is CASRSLTDTQYF. In nucleotides, the CDR3 is TGTGCCAGCAGAAGCCTGACAGATACGCAGTATTTT.

This chain joins TRBV18 and TRBJ2-7, with 7 bases identical to TRBD1. The CDR3 has 13 residues. Germline CDR1 reads KGHSH; CDR2 reads LQKENI. J gave up 5 bases and V 4 bases, and 5 bases lay outside the gene matches. The CDR3 DNA is TGTGCCAGCTCACTCCAGGGGGACAACGAGCAGTACTTC. Amino acids: CASSLQGDNEQYF.

V and J are TRBV5-4 and TRBJ2-3; 12 bases map to TRBD2. J gave up 5 bases and V 5 bases, and 12 bases lay outside the gene matches. The CDR3 consists of 17 residues. Germline CDR1 and CDR2: SGHNT and YYREEE (reference sequence). This CDR3 is CASRPPASGGAGDTQYF. In DNA form, the CDR3 reads TGTGCCAGCAGGCCCCCAGCTAGCGGGGGGGCTGGAGATACGCAGTATTTT.

This clone has just a few counts. The V and J genes are TRBV30 and TRBJ1-6; D is unclear. Trimming removed 4 bases at V and 10 bases at J, with 14 bases between. The CDR3 runs to 13 residues. Germline-derived CDR1 and CDR2 are GTSNPN and SVGIG (reference sequence). CDR3 sequence (DNA): TGTGCCTGGAACGGGTCGAGGAGGTCACCCCTCCACTTT. This codes for CAWNGSRRSPLHF.

V and J are TRBV19 and TRBJ1-2; 7 bases fit TRBD1. The CDR3 has 13 residues. The germline gives CDR1 LNHDA, CDR2 SQIVND (reference sequence). Trimming took 2 bases from V and 3 from J; bases not matched to a gene: 0. The chain's CDR3 is CASSITGDYGYTF. In DNA, the CDR3 is TGTGCCAGTAGTATAACAGGGGACTATGGCTACACCTTC.

Only one count was recorded for this clone. The chain combines TRBV5-4 with TRBJ1-1, with D possibly TRBD1 on 5 matching bases. V was shortened by 6 bases and J by 1 base, with 13 bases between the two germline ends. The CDR3 spans 14 residues. Germline loops: CDR1 SGHNT, CDR2 YYREEE (reference sequence). The CDR3 bases are TGTGCCAGCATCCTCCGGGGGGGGAACACTGAAGCTTTCTTT. This translates into CASILRGGNTEAFF.

The chain combines TRBV10-2 with TRBJ2-1, with a possible D match to TRBD2 (5 bases). With 4 bases removed from V and 3 bases from J, the gap between germline ends came to 16 bases. Per germline, CDR1 WSHSY and CDR2 SAAADI. The CDR3 contains 16 residues. The DNA for the CDR3 is TGCGCCAGCAGTGGGGAGTCCTCTGACTTCTACAATGAGCAGTTCTTC. This encodes CASSGESSDFYNEQFF.

The V call is TRBV12-1, the J call TRBJ2-5; the table's D call of TRBD1 was not tested on the DNA. TRBV12-1 is described as a pseudogene. The CDR3 consists of 20 residues. In DNA form, the CDR3 reads TGTGCCAGCAGCTCACCCGGGACAGCCCTCGCTGTTGGAGACCAAGAGACCCAGTACTTC. Amino acid sequence: CASSSPGTALAVGDQETQYF.

The J gene is TRBJ1-5, the V gene TRBV30; possible D gene TRBD1, 6 bases. Germline assignment: CDR1 GTSNPN and CDR2 SVGIG (reference sequence). The CDR3 runs to 13 residues. V was shortened by 1 base and J by 7 bases, with 11 bases between the two germline ends. CDR3 nucleotide sequence: TGTGCCTGGAGTGACAGGGAGGGCCAGCCCCAGCATTTT. Protein sequence: CAWSDREGQPQHF.

This clone was found a few times. The V and J genes are TRBV7-9 and TRBJ1-2; possible D gene TRBD1, 6 bases. The CDR3 loop spans 15 amino acids. CDR1 and CDR2 (germline): SEHNR, FQNEAQ (reference sequence). V was clipped by 1 base and J by 3 bases, with 12 bases between them. This CDR3 reads CASSLDVRGHYGYTF. The CDR3 nucleotides read TGTGCCAGCAGCTTAGACGTCAGGGGTCACTATGGCTACACCTTC.

This clone was seen a handful of times. This sequence joins TRBV14 and TRBJ2-7; no clear D. The CDR3 runs 14 residues. Trimming removed 4 bases from V and 3 bases from J, with 13 bases in between. The germline V gene has CDR1 SGHDN and CDR2 FVKESK. The CDR3 nucleotides are TGTGCCAGCAGCCGAGAGGTGCGCGGCTACGAGCAGTACTTC. Translating it yields CASSREVRGYEQYF.

A few counts support this clone. The genes are TRBV7-2 and TRBJ1-6; D is perhaps TRBD1 (6 bases). The ends were cut back, 8 bases at V and 7 bases at J, with 15 bases in the middle. Germline V CDR1 and CDR2: SGHTA, FQGNSA. This CDR3 is built from 14 residues. In DNA, the CDR3 is TGTGCCAGCGGAAAACAGGGTCTAAATTCACCCCTCCACTTT. Protein sequence: CASGKQGLNSPLHF.

CDR3 protein: CASSLVVRGPADTQYF. CDR3 DNA: TGTGCCAGCAGCTTAGTGGTCAGGGGGCCGGCAGATACGCAGTATTTT. The chain recombines TRBV7-9 with TRBJ2-3; 8 positions match TRBD1. The CDR3 sequence is 16 residues long. V shed 1 base, J shed 4 bases, and the junction held 7 bases outside the gene matches. Germline CDR1 reads SEHNR; CDR2 reads FQNEAQ (reference sequence).

The chain recombines TRBV30 with TRBJ2-7, with 8 bases aligning to TRBD2. Unmatched junction bases numbered 18, after V lost 2 bases and J lost 6 bases. The V gene's germline CDR1 is GTSNPN and CDR2 SVGIG (reference sequence). The CDR3 contains 17 residues. The CDR3 nucleotides are TGTGCCTGGAGTTGCCTCCACGGGGGGGGCCTACCACGCGAGCAGTACTTC. This encodes CAWSCLHGGGLPREQYF.

The rearrangement uses TRBV28 and TRBJ2-3, with 7 bases matching TRBD2. J was trimmed by 5 bases and V by 3 bases; bases with no gene match: 8. Germline-derived CDR1 and CDR2 are MDHEN and SYDVKM. The CDR3 covers 15 residues. CDR3 DNA sequence: TGTGCCAGCAGTTTTCAAGGAGCGGGGCAAGATACGCAGTATTTT. Amino acids: CASSFQGAGQDTQYF.

This clone has a handful of counts. The J gene is TRBJ2-7, the V gene TRBV5-1; TRBD2 is a possible D gene (6 bases). CDR1 and CDR2 from the germline V gene are SGHRS and YFSETQ. The V gene lost 0 bases and the J gene lost 3 bases, with 16 bases spanning the gap. There are 16 residues in the CDR3. The CDR3 DNA follows: TGCGCCAGCAGCTTGGCCGGAGGGGACGGGGGCTACGAGCAGTACTTC. Amino acids: CASSLAGGDGGYEQYF.

V is TRBV7-8 and J is TRBJ2-5; D call uncertain. The length of the CDR3 is 11 residues. Deletions cut 5 bases from V and 5 bases from J, with 6 bases between. The germline gives CDR1 SGHVS, CDR2 FQNEAQ. The CDR3 coding sequence is TGTGCCAGCAGCCCTATGGAGACCCAGTACTTC. As protein: CASSPMETQYF.

This chain connects TRBV9 to TRBJ2-7, with TRBD1 identical over 11 bases. Germline trimming cut 3 bases from V and 4 bases from J; bases unmatched to any gene: 6. Germline-derived CDR1 and CDR2 are SGDLS and YYNGEE. CDR3 length: 15 residues. The CDR3, as DNA: TGTGCCAGCAGCGCGGGGGACAGGGGGGTTTACGAGCAGTACTTC. Residues: CASSAGDRGVYEQYF. The full variable domain, rest sourced from reference TRBV9 and TRBJ2-7, is DSGVTQTPKHLITATGQRVTLRCSPRSGDLSVYWYQQSLDQGLQFLIQYYNGEERAKGNILERFSAQQFPDLHSELNLSSLELGDSALYFCASSAGDRGVYEQYFGPGTRLTVT.

The chain has TRBV5-4 and TRBJ1-1, with a possible D match to TRBD1 (6 bases). Deletions cut 4 bases from V and 4 bases from J, with 23 bases between. Germline V gene sequence: CDR1 SGHNT, CDR2 YYREEE (reference sequence). The CDR3 runs 17 residues. The CDR3 loop reads CASSIWTGLKGGTEAFF. The CDR3 nucleotides are TGTGCCAGCAGCATCTGGACCGGACTCAAAGGGGGCACTGAAGCTTTCTTT.

V gene TRBV21-1 combines with J gene TRBJ2-5; TRBD2, the table's D call, was not compared with the DNA. TRBV21-1 is a documented pseudogene. This CDR3 region has 21 residues. The CDR3 coding sequence is TGTGCCAGCAACTTAACCCCCTCTAGCGGGAGTTCTCGGAGAGGACAAGAGACCCAGTACTTC. This translates into CASNLTPSSGSSRRGQETQYF.

This clone has more than one count but fewer than ten. The chain has TRBV7-9 and TRBJ2-5; weak D call: TRBD2 (7 bases). Germline CDR1 is SEHNR and CDR2 is FQNEAQ (reference sequence). Trimming took off 10 bases at V and 0 bases at J, with 18 bases between the two ends. The CDR3 spans 15 residues. CDR3 loop: CATTGEGGYQETQYF. The CDR3 bases are TGTGCCACCACCGGGGAGGGGGGGTACCAAGAGACCCAGTACTTC.

V and J are TRBV19 and TRBJ1-2; D call uncertain. Germline V gene lookup returns CDR1 LNHDA and CDR2 SQIVND (reference sequence). V lost 6 bases, J lost 3 bases, and 8 bases lay in between. CDR3 length: 12 amino acids. The CDR3: CASRQKDYGYTF. CDR3 in DNA: TGTGCCAGTAGACAGAAAGACTATGGCTACACCTTC.

The chain combines TRBV30 with TRBJ1-4; 11 bases match TRBD1. The junction had 14 bases not matched to a gene; V was cut back by 8 bases and J by 3 bases. The CDR3 totals 17 residues. Germline lookup yields CDR1 GTSNPN and CDR2 SVGIG (reference sequence). The CDR3 is CAHHRRTGGWANEKLFF. The CDR3 DNA reads TGTGCCCACCACCGTAGGACAGGGGGCTGGGCTAATGAAAAACTGTTTTTT.

The V gene is TRBV29-1, the J gene TRBJ2-7, with 8 bases identical to TRBD1. With V trimmed by 7 bases and J by 1 base, 6 bases remained unmatched. This CDR3 comprises 13 residues. CDR1 is SQVTM, CDR2 ANQGSEA, per germline. CDR3 sequence: CSATRTGSYEQYF. In DNA form, the CDR3 reads TGCAGCGCCACGAGGACAGGGTCCTACGAGCAGTACTTC.

In its sample, this clone was seen once. V is TRBV19 and J is TRBJ2-7; perhaps TRBD1 as D (6 bases). CDR3 size: 14 residues. Per germline, CDR1 LNHDA and CDR2 SQIVND (reference sequence). Trimming stripped 6 bases from V and 2 bases from J, with 14 bases between. In DNA, the CDR3 is TGTGCCAGTAGCCCGCCCGGACAGCCCTACGAGCAGTACTTC. This gives the protein CASSPPGQPYEQYF. Complete variable domain (other parts from reference TRBV19 and TRBJ2-7): DGGITQSPKYLFRKEGQNVTLSCEQNLNHDAMYWYRQDPGQGLRLIYYSQIVNDFQKGDIAEGYSVSREKKESFPLTVTSAQKNPTAFYLCASSPPGQPYEQYFGPGTRLTVT.

V and J are TRBV6-5 and TRBJ1-5, with 12 positions matching TRBD1. The CDR3 covers 16 residues. Germline CDR1 MNHEY, CDR2 SVGAGI. Trimming removed 2 bases from V and 7 bases from J; junction bases left unmatched: 6. CDR3: CASSYQSGQGAQPQHF. In DNA form, the CDR3 reads TGTGCCAGCAGTTACCAATCGGGACAGGGGGCGCAGCCCCAGCATTTT.

In this sample, this clone is medium-sized. The chain uses TRBV4-1 and TRBJ2-7, with TRBD1 matching over 8 bases. Germline CDR1 is MGHRA and CDR2 is YSYEKL. This CDR3 has 15 residues. Trimming cost V 0 bases and J 6 bases; bases outside gene matches: 7. CDR3 sequence (DNA): TGCGCCAGCAGCCAAGAAGTGACAGGGGACAGCGAGCAGTACTTC. Protein: CASSQEVTGDSEQYF.

The chain uses TRBV28 and TRBJ2-7; 7 bases are shared with TRBD1. The CDR3 has 15 amino acids. With 6 bases clipped from V and 4 bases from J, the junction kept 12 bases outside the gene matches. CDR1 MDHEN and CDR2 SYDVKM come from the germline V gene. CDR3 sequence (DNA): TGTGCCAGCAGCATAACAGGGGCTACCGGTTACGAGCAGTACTTC. It yields the protein CASSITGATGYEQYF.

The chain is built from TRBV5-1 and TRBJ2-5; 12 bases are shared with TRBD2. The DNA matches TRBJ2-7 better at its end, which makes the J call doubtful. The CDR3 extends over 16 amino acids. Germline values: CDR1 SGHRS, CDR2 YFSETQ. CDR3 in DNA: TGCGCCAGCAGTCTTGGACTAGCGGGGACCTCCTACGAGCAGTACTTC. Translating it yields CASSLGLAGTSYEQYF.

The CDR3 is CASRGREAATEAFF. The DNA of the CDR3 is TGTGCCAGCAGGGGCCGGGAGGCGGCTACTGAAGCTTTCTTT. J is TRBJ1-1 and V is TRBV6-5, with D unresolved. Trimming shortened V by 6 bases and J by 5 bases, and 16 bases separated the two germline ends. The length of the CDR3 is 14 residues. CDR1 is MNHEY and CDR2 is SVGAGI in the germline V gene.